A selection of T cell receptor beta chains follows, all from one sample in a study of shared clonotypes between healthy human individuals. Clones were sequenced by immunoSEQ multiplex PCR, and TCRdb holds only the in-frame ones, with some missing. Of millions of clones listed, about 92% were seen once; the top ten hold about 1.5%. Sequences were obtained from naive CD8+ T cells from PBMCs. These receptors were collected from a young man in good health. Some clones in this sample may be carry-over from other donors' samples. CDR3s include the opening cysteine and the closing phenylalanine or tryptophan. The D gene is left open where the match is weak. Only part of the rows carry a size: once, few, many, or a class if the clone is expanded.

D: NA
size: NA
J: TRBJ1-2
V: TRBV6-4
DNA: TGTGCCAGCAGTGACCCCAGACCCGACCTATCTAACTTTAACTATGGCTACACCTTC
CDR3: CASSDPRPDLSNFNYGYTF

D: NA
size: NA
J: TRBJ2-3
V: TRBV10-3
DNA: TGTGCCGCCGTAAGTGGAGGAGGGCGAACAGATACGCAGTATTTT
CDR3: CAAVSGGGRTDTQYF

D: TRBD2
size: NA
J: TRBJ2-7
V: TRBV7-6
DNA: TGTGCCAGCAGCCCAGGACTAGCCGGGGAGCAGTACTTC
CDR3: CASSPGLAGEQYF

D: NA
size: NA
J: TRBJ1-5
V: TRBV15
DNA: TGTGCCACCAGCAGAGATTGGGGCGGACCTAGCAATCAGCCCCAGCATTTT
CDR3: CATSRDWGGPSNQPQHF

D: NA
size: NA
J: TRBJ2-7
V: TRBV27
DNA: TGTGCCAGCAGGGACAGCACTCCCTCCTACGAGCAGTACTTC
CDR3: CASRDSTPSYEQYF

D: TRBD1
size: NA
J: TRBJ2-7
V: TRBV4-1
DNA: TGCGCCAGCAGCCAAGATCCGACAGGGACAGGGATGAACGAGCAGTACTTC
CDR3: CASSQDPTGTGMNEQYF

D: TRBD2
size: once
J: TRBJ2-3
V: TRBV28
DNA: TGTGCCAGCAGCCCCCTAGCGGGCGACGGCACAGATACGCAGTATTTT
CDR3: CASSPLAGDGTDTQYF

D: NA
size: NA
J: TRBJ1-4
V: TRBV4-1
DNA: TGCGCCAGCAGCCGGATTGCAACTAATGAAAAACTGTTTTTT
CDR3: CASSRIATNEKLFF

D: NA
size: NA
J: TRBJ1-2
V: TRBV13
DNA: TGTGCCAGCAGCTTAGGCGGACCCCAAGGGGACTATGGCTACACCTTC
CDR3: CASSLGGPQGDYGYTF

D: TRBD1
size: NA
J: TRBJ1-4
V: TRBV10-3
DNA: TGTGCCATCAGGGGGGACGCAGGGGGAGAAAAACTGTTTTTT
CDR3: CAIRGDAGGEKLFF

D: TRBD1
size: NA
J: TRBJ1-3
V: TRBV7-8
DNA: TGTGCCAGCAGCCTAACAGGGGGCTCTGGAAACACCATATATTTT
CDR3: CASSLTGGSGNTIYF

D: NA
size: once
J: TRBJ2-1
V: TRBV4-3
DNA: TGCGCCAGCAGCCGGGACTTCCATACCATCTACAATGAGCAGTTCTTC
CDR3: CASSRDFHTIYNEQFF

D: NA
size: NA
J: TRBJ2-7
V: TRBV6-5
DNA: TGTGCCAGCAGTTACTCAGCGGGTGAGACCTTCTACGAGCAGTACTTC
CDR3: CASSYSAGETFYEQYF

D: NA
size: NA
J: TRBJ1-5
V: TRBV7-8
DNA: TGTGCCAGCAGCGGGGGTGGGGCTCAGCCCCAGCATTTT
CDR3: CASSGGGAQPQHF

D: NA
size: NA
J: TRBJ2-2
V: TRBV12-1
DNA: TGTGCCAGCACCGGGGTCCTAGCGGGATGCACCGGGGAGCTGTTTTTT
CDR3: CASTGVLAGCTGELFF

D: TRBD1
size: NA
J: TRBJ2-7
V: TRBV19
DNA: TGTGCCAGTAGTGATTGGGGACAGACCTACGAGCAGTACTTC
CDR3: CASSDWGQTYEQYF

D: NA
size: NA
J: TRBJ1-4
V: TRBV5-6
DNA: TGTGCCAGCAGCTCTACGGACGGGCAAAAACTGTTTTTT
CDR3: CASSSTDGQKLFF

D: TRBD1
size: once
J: TRBJ1-4
V: TRBV7-9
DNA: TGTGCCAGCAGCTTAGTATGGAGGGGGCATGAAAAACTGTTTTTT
CDR3: CASSLVWRGHEKLFF

D: NA
size: NA
J: TRBJ1-5
V: TRBV4-1
DNA: TGCGCCAGCAGCCAGAGAGAGGGCCAGCCCCAGCATTTT
CDR3: CASSQREGQPQHF

D: NA
size: NA
J: TRBJ1-1
V: TRBV10-1
DNA: TGCGCCAGCAGTGAGTCCGTTACGGGGGGAGAAGCTTTCTTT
CDR3: CASSESVTGGEAFF

D: NA
size: NA
J: TRBJ1-3
V: TRBV25-1
DNA: TGTGCCAGCAGTGATACGCCGAGCTCTGGAAACACCATATATTTT
CDR3: CASSDTPSSGNTIYF

D: NA
size: NA
J: TRBJ2-5
V: TRBV27
DNA: TGTGCCAGCGGCTACCAGGGACCGGGGGCCCAGTACTTC
CDR3: CASGYQGPGAQYF

D: NA
size: NA
J: TRBJ2-7
V: TRBV5-8
DNA: TGTGCCAGCAGCAGCCCCCGAGGGTACGAGCAGTACTTC
CDR3: CASSSPRGYEQYF

D: NA
size: NA
J: TRBJ2-7
V: TRBV7-9
DNA: TGTGCCAGCAGCTTCGCCAGGGTCACCGACGAGCAGTACTTC
CDR3: CASSFARVTDEQYF

D: NA
size: NA
J: TRBJ2-1
V: TRBV9
DNA: TGTGCCAGCAGCCCCCGGGGTTACAATGAGCAGTTCTTC
CDR3: CASSPRGYNEQFF

D: TRBD2
size: NA
J: TRBJ2-1
V: TRBV7-6
DNA: TGTGCCAGCAGCTTAGCCCTCGGTTCTAGCGGGAGCAGCTCCTACAATGAGCAGTTCTTC
CDR3: CASSLALGSSGSSSYNEQFF

D: NA
size: NA
J: TRBJ1-4
V: TRBV14
DNA: TGTGCCAGCAGCCATCCCGGGGGAGATGAAAAACTGTTTTTT
CDR3: CASSHPGGDEKLFF

D: NA
size: NA
J: TRBJ2-5
V: TRBV4-1
DNA: TGCGCCAGCAGCCAGGATACAGGGTTGATGGAAGAGACCCAGTACTTC
CDR3: CASSQDTGLMEETQYF

D: NA
size: once
J: TRBJ2-7
V: TRBV6-1
DNA: TGTGCCAGCAGGGACGACGGTCCATCCTACGAGCAGTACTTC
CDR3: CASRDDGPSYEQYF